This TCR beta chain was sequenced for a study of a mutant IDH1 vaccine in newly diagnosed glioma. Overall study context: Of treated patients, approximately 60% were men and roughly 40% women, averaging around 42 years.

Germline V gene lookup returns CDR1 SGDLS and CDR2 YYNGEE. CDR3 length: 14 residues. V was cut by 4 bases and J by 5 bases, with 15 bases left in between. Sequencing used immunoSEQ multiplex PCR; TCRdb keeps in-frame clones, though not all of them. Counted here are tens of thousands of clones, 74% occurring once; the ten biggest clones make up 4.5% to 5%. General observations from the study: Pseudoprogression appeared unlinked to shifts in leading peripheral T cell clonotypes.

Time point described: week 35, safety follow-up. Topical imiquimod accompanied each vaccine dose, which consisted of 300 ug of mutant IDH1 20-mer peptide. Donors had new IDH1-mutant astrocytomas of WHO grade 3 or 4 (ATRX-lost). This clone has a single count. The antigen is unknown. This chain links TRBV9 with TRBJ1-1, with D tentatively TRBD1 (6 bases). This TCR came from a man over 45 with glioma. The specimen comprised PBMCs, sampled from a glioma patient whose treatment included an IDH1 peptide vaccine. In DNA, the CDR3 is TGTGCCAGCAGCACCTCAGGGGAGGGAACTGAAGCTTTCTTT. It codes for CASSTSGEGTEAFF.